The 20 T cell receptor beta chains listed next were all sequenced from one sample in a study of T cell repertoires in cytomegalovirus infection. Each CDR3 protein gets one entry after TCRdb re-called the reads with MiXCR. The sample holds under 800,000 distinct CDR3 sequences; 20% to 25% are singletons and the top ten take roughly 8%. The specimen sequenced was CD8+ T cells from PBMCs. Receptors originate from a human donor in good health (CMV status not recorded). Some clones in this sample may be carry-over from other donors' samples.

This clonotype has more than one count but fewer than ten. This sequence joins TRBV2 and TRBJ1-4, with D hard to call. CDR1 SNHLY and CDR2 FYNNEI come from the germline V gene. V was cut by 6 bases and J by 4 bases, with 12 bases left in between. The CDR3 runs 14 residues. Here the CDR3 DNA reads TGTGCCAGCAGCGAGGGCTCCTTTAATGAAAAACTGTTTTTT. It specifies CASSEGSFNEKLFF.

V usage is TRBV12-3 or TRBV12-4 and J usage is TRBJ1-2; 8 bases align to TRBD1. The CDR3 extends over 15 amino acids. V was pared by 4 bases and J by 7 bases, with 11 bases of the junction left unmatched. The DNA of the CDR3 is TGTGCCAGCAGTTCCCCGGACAGGGTAGGGATTGGCTACACCTTC. Translating it yields CASSSPDRVGIGYTF.

V usage is TRBV29-1 and J usage is TRBJ1-1; no reliable D call. There are 15 residues in the CDR3. The V and J ends lost 1 base and 0 bases respectively, with 12 bases between them. Germline loops: CDR1 SQVTM, CDR2 ANQGSEA. The CDR3 here is CSVEGRGSVNTEAFF. The CDR3 DNA sequence: TGCAGCGTTGAAGGGAGAGGGTCGGTGAACACTGAAGCTTTCTTT.

This clonotype turned up a few times. This chain uses TRBV6-1 with TRBJ2-1; D uncertain. The germline V gene has CDR1 MNHNS and CDR2 SASEGT. The CDR3 is made up of 13 amino acids. V gave up 6 bases and J gave up 7 bases, with 13 bases separating them. The CDR3 is CASSDPPANEQFF. The CDR3 DNA reads TGTGCCAGCAGCGACCCCCCTGCAAATGAGCAGTTCTTC.

This clonotype was recorded only once. DNA of the CDR3: TGTGCCAGCAGTTTATCAACCATCTACGAGCAGTACGTC. Residues: CASSLSTIYEQYV. The J gene is TRBJ2-7, the V gene TRBV27; D unclear. The CDR3 is 13 residues long. The V gene lost 0 bases and the J gene lost 3 bases, with 6 bases spanning the gap. Germline V CDR1 and CDR2: MNHEY, SMNVEV (reference sequence).

A single count supports this clonotype. This sequence joins TRBV9 and TRBJ1-2; 8 bases agree with TRBD1. Germline V gives CDR1 SGDLS, CDR2 YYNGEE. V lost 3 bases, J lost 2 bases, and 6 bases stayed unmatched. This CDR3 is 15 amino acids long. The CDR3 spells CASSAGQAANYGYTF. Here the CDR3 DNA reads TGTGCCAGCAGCGCGGGACAGGCCGCGAACTATGGCTACACCTTC.

This clonotype has more than one count but fewer than ten. The chain has TRBV6-5 and TRBJ2-3, with D perhaps matching TRBD1 (5 bases). Germline V gene sequence: CDR1 MNHEY, CDR2 SVGAGI. Trimming cost V 7 bases and J 0 bases, with 11 bases left between them. The CDR3 has 14 residues. Here the CDR3 DNA reads TGTGCCAGCACACAGGCGATAAGCACAGATACGCAGTATTTT. Translation gives CASTQAISTDTQYF.

V is TRBV5-6 and J is TRBJ2-7; D ambiguous. Trimming left V 4 bases short and J 6 bases short, with 14 bases between. The CDR3 runs 13 residues. Germline values: CDR1 SGHDT, CDR2 YYEEEE. CDR3 DNA sequence: TGTGCCAGCAGCGTAGGGCCCTTGGGCGAGCAGTACGTC. Amino acids: CASSVGPLGEQYV.

This clonotype was recorded at least ten times. The rearrangement joins TRBV7-6 to TRBJ2-1; 7 nucleotides align to TRBD1. This CDR3 comprises 14 residues. Trimming cost V 3 bases and J 7 bases; bases outside gene matches: 6. Germline V lookup: CDR1 SGHVS, CDR2 FNYEAQ. The CDR3, as DNA: TGTGCCAGCAGCTTGGGACAGTGGGGTAATGAGCAGTTCTTC. Amino acids: CASSLGQWGNEQFF.

This clonotype was seen a handful of times. This CDR3 is CATSSSRSYEQYF. CDR3 DNA: TGTGCCACCAGCAGCAGCAGATCCTACGAGCAGTACTTC. The chain links TRBV15 to TRBJ2-7, with D unresolved. CDR3 length equals 13 residues. V gave up 3 bases and J gave up 1 base, with 7 bases separating them. Germline CDR1 LNHNV, CDR2 YYDKDF (reference sequence).

This clonotype was observed a few times. J is TRBJ1-5 and V is TRBV6-2 or TRBV6-3, with 7 nucleotides matching TRBD1. This CDR3 comprises 15 residues. The trim removed 9 bases at V and 0 bases at J, leaving 8 bases unmatched. Germline values: CDR1 MNHEY, CDR2 SVGEGT. For the CDR3, the DNA is TGTGCCAGTTCTCCGGGACAGTCTAGCAATCAGCCCCAGCATTTT. It yields the protein CASSPGQSSNQPQHF.

This clonotype was observed many times. CDR3 in amino acids: CASSLRTDSNYGYTF. CDR3 nucleotide sequence: TGTGCCAGCAGTTTAAGAACGGATTCTAACTATGGCTACACCTTC. The chain combines TRBV27 with TRBJ1-2, with no clear D. V was trimmed by 2 bases and J by 0 bases, leaving 10 bases between them. This CDR3 has 15 residues. Germline assignment: CDR1 MNHEY and CDR2 SMNVEV (reference sequence).

This clonotype came up a few times. V is TRBV6-8 and J is TRBJ1-2; possible D gene TRBD1, 6 bases. From germline, CDR1 is MNHGY and CDR2 SAAAGT. CDR3 length: 15 residues. Trimming stripped 4 bases from V and 7 bases from J, with 19 bases between. The CDR3 spells CASSSDWGRTPGYTF. The CDR3 nucleotides read TGTGCCAGCAGTTCCGACTGGGGGCGGACTCCTGGCTACACCTTC.

The V gene is TRBV6-5, the J gene TRBJ2-7; weak D call: TRBD1 (6 bases). The CDR3 length is 14 residues. Germline assignment: CDR1 MNHEY and CDR2 SVGAGI. The DNA of the CDR3 is TGTGCCAACAGTTCGGGACATTTCCCCTACGAGCAGTACGTC. Its translation is CANSSGHFPYEQYV.

The chain has TRBV6-6 and TRBJ2-3; weak D call: TRBD2 (5 bases). The germline V gene encodes CDR1 MNHNY and CDR2 SVGAGI (reference sequence). This CDR3 comprises 15 residues. Trimming took 5 bases from V and 1 from J, leaving 13 bases between them. The CDR3 DNA sequence: TGTGCCAGCAGTCGAGGGTGGTACGGCACAGATACGCAGTATTTT. This sequence encodes CASSRGWYGTDTQYF.

The rearrangement joins TRBV20-1 to TRBJ2-1; 11 bases map to TRBD2. CDR1 DFQATT and CDR2 SNEGSKA come from the germline V gene (reference sequence). V was pared by 3 bases and J by 0 bases, with 7 bases of the junction left unmatched. The CDR3 consists of 17 residues. CDR3 in amino acids: CSASASGGKSSYNEQFF. For the CDR3, the DNA is TGCAGTGCTAGTGCTAGCGGGGGGAAGAGCTCCTACAATGAGCAGTTCTTC.

The chain carries TRBV7-9 and TRBJ2-1, with 7 bases fitting TRBD1. Germline CDR1 reads SEHNR; CDR2 reads FQNEAQ (reference sequence). After removal of 2 bases from V and 8 bases from J, the junction contained 9 bases not matched to a gene. CDR3 length: 15 residues. The CDR3, as DNA: TGTGCCAGCAGCTTACGCGAGACAGGGAACGATGAGCAGTTCTTC. It codes for CASSLRETGNDEQFF.

The DNA for the CDR3 is TGCAGCGTTATAGTCGGGGGGGGGCTACCACTCCAAGAGACCCAGTACTTC. Its translation is CSVIVGGGLPLQETQYF. The rearrangement links TRBV29-1 to TRBJ2-5; 8 nucleotides align to TRBD2. This CDR3 is 17 amino acids long. V dropped 5 bases and J dropped 1; count of bases not matched to a gene: 15. Germline lookup yields CDR1 SQVTM and CDR2 ANQGSEA.

The chain uses TRBV14 and TRBJ1-6, with 7 positions matching TRBD1. This CDR3 region has 16 residues. CDR1 SGHDN and CDR2 FVKESK come from the germline V gene. The V and J ends lost 0 bases and 6 bases, in that order; junction bases with no gene match: 5. The CDR3 is CASSQDWAGGNSPLHF. The CDR3 region has the DNA TGTGCCAGCAGCCAAGACTGGGCAGGGGGTAATTCACCCCTCCACTTT.

V and J are TRBV12-3 or TRBV12-4 and TRBJ1-2; tentatively, D is TRBD1 (5 bases). The V end was cut by 8 bases, the J end by 4 bases, with 26 bases between. The length of the CDR3 is 17 residues. CDR3 DNA: TGTGCCAGCTTCGTTTTGGGGCAGGATGAAGCTAGCTATGGCTACACCTTC. The encoded protein is CASFVLGQDEASYGYTF.